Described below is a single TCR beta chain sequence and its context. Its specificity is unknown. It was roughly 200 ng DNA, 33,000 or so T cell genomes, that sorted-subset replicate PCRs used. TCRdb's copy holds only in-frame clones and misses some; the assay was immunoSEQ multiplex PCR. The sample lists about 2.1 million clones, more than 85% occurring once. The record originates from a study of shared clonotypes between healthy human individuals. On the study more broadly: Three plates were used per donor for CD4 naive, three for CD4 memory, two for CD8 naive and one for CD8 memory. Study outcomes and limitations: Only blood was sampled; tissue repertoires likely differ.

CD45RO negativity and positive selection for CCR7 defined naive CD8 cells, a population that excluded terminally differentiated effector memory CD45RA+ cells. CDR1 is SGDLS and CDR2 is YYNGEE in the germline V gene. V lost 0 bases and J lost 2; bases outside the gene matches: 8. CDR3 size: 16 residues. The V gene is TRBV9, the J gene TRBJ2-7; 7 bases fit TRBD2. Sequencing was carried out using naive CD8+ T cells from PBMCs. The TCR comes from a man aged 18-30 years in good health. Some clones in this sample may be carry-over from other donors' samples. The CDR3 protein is CASSVAVGGPAYEQYF. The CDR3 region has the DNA TGTGCCAGCAGCGTAGCAGTGGGAGGGCCGGCCTACGAGCAGTACTTC.